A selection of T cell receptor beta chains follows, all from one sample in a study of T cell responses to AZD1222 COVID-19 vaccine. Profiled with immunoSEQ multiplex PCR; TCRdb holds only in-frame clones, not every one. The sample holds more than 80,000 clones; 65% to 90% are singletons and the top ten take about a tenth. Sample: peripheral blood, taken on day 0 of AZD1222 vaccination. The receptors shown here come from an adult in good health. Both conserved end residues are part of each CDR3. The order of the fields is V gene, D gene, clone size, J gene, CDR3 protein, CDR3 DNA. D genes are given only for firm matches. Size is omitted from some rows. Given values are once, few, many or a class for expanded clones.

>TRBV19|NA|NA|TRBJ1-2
CASSIGTVEGYGYTF
TGTGCCAGTAGTATAGGTACGGTGGAGGGCTATGGCTACACCTTC
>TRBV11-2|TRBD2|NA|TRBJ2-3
CASSSLAGGVTDTQYF
TGTGCCAGCAGCTCCTTAGCGGGGGGAGTCACAGATACGCAGTATTTT
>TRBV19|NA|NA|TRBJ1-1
CATRAEGPEAFF
TGTGCCACCCGAGCCGAGGGTCCTGAAGCTTTCTTT
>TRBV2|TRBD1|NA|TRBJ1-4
CASRETGSEKLFF
TGTGCCAGCAGAGAGACAGGGAGTGAAAAACTGTTTTTT
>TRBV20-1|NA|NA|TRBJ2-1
CSAESYNEQFF
TGCAGTGCGGAGTCCTACAATGAGCAGTTCTTC
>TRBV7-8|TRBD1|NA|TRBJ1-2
CASSPQWTGRSGYTF
TGTGCCAGCAGCCCCCAGTGGACAGGGCGATCTGGCTACACCTTC
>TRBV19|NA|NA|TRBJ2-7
CASSIVGDGLYEQYF
TGTGCCAGTAGTATCGTAGGGGACGGCCTCTACGAGCAGTACTTC
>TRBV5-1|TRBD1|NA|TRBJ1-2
CASSLSGQLTSGYTF
TGCGCCAGCAGCTTGTCGGGACAGCTCACATCAGGCTACACCTTC
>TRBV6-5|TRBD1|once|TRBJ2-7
CASSRDRGMYEQYF
TGTGCCAGCAGCCGGGACAGGGGGATGTACGAGCAGTACTTC
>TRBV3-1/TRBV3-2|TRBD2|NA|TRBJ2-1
CASSRGSGIIGNEQFF
TGTGCCAGCAGCCGAGGTAGCGGGATAATAGGCAATGAGCAGTTCTTC
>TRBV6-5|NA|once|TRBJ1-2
CASSNLQGNGYTF
TGTGCCAGCAGTAACCTACAGGGAAACGGCTACACCTTC
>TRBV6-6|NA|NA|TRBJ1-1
CASSLPGGAEAFF
TGTGCCAGCAGTCTTCCGGGGGGGGCTGAAGCTTTCTTT
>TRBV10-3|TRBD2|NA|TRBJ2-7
CAISESLSGGLYEQYF
TGTGCCATCAGTGAGTCCCTTAGCGGGGGCCTGTACGAGCAGTACTTC
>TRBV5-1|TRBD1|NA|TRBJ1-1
CASSLGTDTEAFF
TGCGCCAGCAGCTTAGGGACAGACACTGAAGCTTTCTTT
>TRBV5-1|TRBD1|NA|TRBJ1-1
CASSMDAGQGTNTEAFF
TGCGCCAGCAGCATGGACGCGGGACAGGGAACGAACACTGAAGCTTTCTTT
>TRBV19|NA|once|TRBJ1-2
CASSSQGRNLNYGYTF
TGTGCCAGTAGTTCCCAGGGTAGGAACCTAAACTATGGCTACACCTTC